This TCR beta chain was recorded in a study of beta chain features in type 1 diabetes (dated by TCRdb to 2016 to 2019). For the study in its entirety: No differences in mean age, gender distribution, total cell number or subset yield were found between patients and healthy donors. In the study, recently diagnosed type 1 diabetes patients and matched healthy donors were compared on the TCRB repertoires of their sorted circulating CD4+ T cell subsets. A total of roughly 99 million sorted cells were examined across all samples, and the number of cells per subset was strongly correlated with RNA yield. Naive and central memory subsets were obtained from all 30 or so donors, but regulatory and stem cell-like memory subsets were isolated from only 8 patients and 8 healthy donors. Results and caveats for the whole study, not just this receptor: Naive, central memory and regulatory TCRB repertoires appeared to be more similar among patients than among healthy donors. Because the HLA sub-analyses included only small numbers of individuals, any influence of HLA type on TCRB rearrangement was left unresolved. Type 1 diabetes patients showed a moderate but significant shortening of TCRB CDR3 length in all four CD4+ subsets. At VDJ recombination sites, patients with type 1 diabetes made fewer insertions and deleted more nucleotides, a pattern implying thymic rearrangement abnormalities. Shorter templates might be favored by PCR, yet because patient and control samples were amplified and corrected together, any such skew would affect both groups equally. Because cDNA was sequenced instead of genomic DNA, highly expressing activated cells could be over-represented, though the groups showed no difference in activation or CD3 levels.

To note about this clone: Its antigen has not been determined. No per-base quality is available; no much larger clone lies one base away.

All of the isolated RNA was reverse transcribed with the High Capacity cDNA Reverse Transcription Kit, so expressed TCRB transcripts were sequenced. Naive, central memory and regulatory T cell samples underwent deep immunoSEQ sequencing, averaging around 3.9 million total reads per sample. Sorted cells were lysed in RLT buffer, and RNA was extracted using DNase-treated RNeasy Micro or Mini kits according to cell number. To prevent cross-contamination, each cell subset was processed individually, whereas patient and healthy donor samples were processed jointly. TCRB sequences were amplified from cDNA with the immunoSEQ multiplex PCR, producing 87-bp fragments spanning the CDR3 region. Amplicons were sequenced on the Illumina HiSeq platform. From the authors' description of their analysis: Synthetic template baselines were used to correct PCR bias computationally, reads within Hamming distance 2 were collapsed, and singletons that could not be merged were discarded. By aligning reads against IMGT, V, D and J genes, CDR3 length, and insertions or deletions at six rearrangement sites were assigned. Clonotype counts were normalized to sorted cell number within each subset before computing true diversity and Gini coefficients with the tcR R package. Repertoire sharing was quantified using the overlap coefficient calculated on TCRB nucleotide sequences. Out-of-frame TCRB sequences from naive cells were analyzed as a proxy for the pre-selection repertoire. TCRdb limited this immuneACCESS table to in-frame rearrangements with V and J called. A share of clones is missing; checked studies link under half to unresolved V genes, and the rest is unexplained. V, J and clone size are those of that table, while D and trimming were read from the DNA. Present in this sample are about 340,000 clones, around an eighth of which were seen just once. Clones ranked in the top ten supply nearly 0.015% of the sample.

Based on the germline V gene, the CDR1 and CDR2 sequences are LGHNA and YNFKEQ. The germline ends are 10 bases apart after V is trimmed by 4 bases and J by 9 bases. There are 12 amino acids in the CDR3, from cysteine to phenylalanine inclusive. Only the CDR3 part of the read is kept: 36 bases, read in frame from the first base. From each donor, a single peripheral blood sample of approximately 0.11 L on average was drawn into heparinised tubes. A BD FACSAria II was used to sort naive, central memory, regulatory and stem cell-like memory CD4+ T cells with a panel that included CD45RO, CCR7, CD25, CD127, CD95 and CD27. Purity was above 95% for every sorted population. Right away, PBMCs were isolated by Lymphoprep density gradient centrifugation and were stained directly, with no culture step. Samples were stained and sorted in pairs, with one healthy donor and one patient per experiment, so that batch effects were minimized.

The receptor was derived from a woman aged 18-29 years with type 1 diabetes. The sample was naive CD4+ T cells from blood. The cell subset or site label corresponds to: true naive CD4+ T cells. The sequence links TRBV4-2 to TRBJ2-1; perhaps TRBD2 is the D gene, with 5 bases matching. The sequenced DNA is TGTGCCAGCAGCCCCCTGGGGAGTGAGCAGTTCTTC. It is translated as CASSPLGSEQFF.